This T cell receptor (beta chain) was identified during a study of blood T cell repertoires in COVID-19. Overall study context: Sites in the United States, Italy and Spain provided acute and convalescent COVID-19 samples.

Original processing notes: Reference gene primer amplification gave estimated nucleated cell counts. The repertoire was sequenced with immunoSEQ multiplex PCR; TCRdb's copy has only in-frame clones and lacks some. Clone size and V and J calls were adopted from that table, with D and trimming inferred from the DNA. The sample carries over 200,000 clones, roughly 90% recorded once. All enrollees were about 18 to 89 years old and from 25 or so US areas. The V gene's germline CDR1 is SGHRS and CDR2 YFSETQ. The CDR3 totals 12 residues. Trimming removed 4 bases at V and 14 bases at J, with 15 bases between.

The TCR originated in a young man with acute COVID-19. The V call is TRBV5-1, the J call TRBJ1-4; perhaps TRBD1 as D (6 bases). Sequenced: PBMCs or T cells enriched from blood (not recorded which). The CDR3 nucleotides read TGCGCCAGCAGCCCATCGGACAGTAGGCTGTTTTTT. Amino acid sequence: CASSPSDSRLFF.